Given below is one TCR beta chain in context. Sample time point: recipient sample about 28 days before transplant, after cytoreduction. This sample was taken from a study of T cell clonotyping in hematopoietic cell transplantation. Assay used: immunoSEQ multiplex PCR; TCRdb lists only in-frame clones, some missing. Of about 6,900 clones in the sample, about 97% were seen once. CDR1 is GTSNPN and CDR2 is SVGIG in the germline V gene (reference sequence). V was clipped by 1 base and J by 4 bases, with 13 bases between them. This CDR3 spans 15 amino acids. The material was peripheral blood mononuclear cells, obtained before stem cell transplant. V gene TRBV30 combines with J gene TRBJ1-4; D remains ambiguous. The sequence was collected from a man aged 70 or older with acute myeloid leukemia. Some clones in this sample may be carry-over from other donors' samples. CDR3 amino acids: CAWSGGPLINEKLFF. The CDR3 nucleotides are TGTGCCTGGAGTGGGGGTCCCCTCATTAATGAAAAACTGTTTTTT.